This T cell receptor beta chain originates from a study of T-cell memory formation after mild COVID-19. The study, taken as a whole, reports: Day 15 to 85 contractors were CD4/CD8 balanced; later expanders leaned CD4+.

TCRdb independently ran MiXCR on the 5' RACE reads; one entry per CDR3 protein. The table shows about 320,000 distinct CDR3 sequences, with approximately 14% occurring only once. The germline V and J ends were trimmed by 1 base and 1 base, with 10 bases remaining between them. The CDR3 length is 16 residues. Germline V lookup: CDR1 MGHDK, CDR2 SYGVNS. Comments on this clonotype: The target antigen is unknown.

Sequences were obtained from PBMCs or a T cell subset sorted from them (not recorded which). The TCR originated in a young man who had mild COVID-19 (a few samples of this study predate the infection). Cell type and time point are not known. The chain combines TRBV25-1 with TRBJ2-2, with D perhaps matching TRBD1 (5 bases). The CDR3 DNA reads as TGTGCCAGCAGTGAATTTCGTCAGGGGAACACCGGGGAGCTGTTTTTT. Protein product: CASSEFRQGNTGELFF.